The source of this TCR beta chain is a study of blood T cell repertoires in COVID-19. Libraries were prepared by immunoSEQ multiplex PCR; TCRdb keeps only in-frame clonotypes and omits some of them. The data contain some 95,000 clones, around 80% of them singletons. Trimming cost V 3 bases and J 0 bases, with 9 bases left between them. Germline CDR1 and CDR2: SNHLY and FYNNEI. This CDR3 contains 15 residues. The chain employs TRBV2 and TRBJ1-5; D is uncertain. The sequence derives from a middle-aged man who had recovered from COVID-19. Sequencing was carried out using peripheral blood. CDR3 in amino acids: CASSDGINSNQPQHF. Written as DNA, the CDR3 is TGTGCCAGCAGTGACGGGATTAATAGCAATCAGCCCCAGCATTTT.